The clone carrying this T cell receptor beta chain has just a few counts. Per the original data handling: The authors estimated nucleated cell counts from reference gene primer amplification. The data were produced by immunoSEQ multiplex PCR, yet TCRdb's version contains in-frame clones alone and is incomplete. V, J and clone size were drawn from that table, and D and trimming were deduced from the DNA. Altogether 150,000 to 160,000 clones are present, around 83% being singletons, with the ten largest covering over 10%. These data originate in a study of blood T cell repertoires in COVID-19. Study in general: Samples of COVID-19 (acute and convalescent) were obtained from the United States, Italy and Spain.

In germline, CDR1 is SGHDN, CDR2 FVKESK. V lost 4 bases and J 0 bases, leaving 6 bases between the germline ends. The CDR3 runs 13 residues. Patients at the Seattle site were enrolled during active infection and followed longitudinally. The chain links TRBV14 to TRBJ1-1; no firm D call. Sequences were obtained from peripheral blood. The source of this sequence is an older woman with COVID-19, enrolled during active disease. CDR3 in amino acids: CASSPYLNTEAFF. The DNA of the CDR3 is TGTGCCAGCAGCCCTTACTTGAACACTGAAGCTTTCTTT.